This T cell receptor beta chain was sequenced in a study of T cells in Graves' hyperthyroidism and ophthalmopathy. RNA transcripts provided the source from which TCR beta CDR3 regions were amplified. Researchers ran a first-round RT-PCR on the TCR CDR3 using the HTBI primer set. In TCRdb, the multiplex PCR reads were re-called with MiXCR into one record per CDR3 protein. In the table there are a few hundred thousand distinct CDR3 sequences, more than 20% of which are singletons. This sequence was found in a man aged 18-30 years with Graves' hyperthyroidism. Sequenced material: blood.

CDR3 bases: TGCGCCAGCAGCCAAGATGTTGCGAGACTAGCGGGGGGGCGATCAGATACGCAGTATTTT. Translating gives CASSQDVARLAGGRSDTQYF. This chain joins TRBV4-1 and TRBJ2-3; 14 bases agree with TRBD2. This CDR3 contains 20 residues. Germline trimming cut 0 bases from V and 4 bases from J; bases unmatched to any gene: 12. Germline-derived CDR1 and CDR2 are MGHRA and YSYEKL.